These 11 T cell receptor beta chains originate from one sample sequenced in a study of T cell responses to AZD1222 COVID-19 vaccine. Produced via immunoSEQ multiplex PCR; TCRdb's table is partial and in-frame only. The sample lists approximately 160,000 clones, more than 70% occurring once. The source was peripheral blood, collected on day 0 of MenACWY control vaccination. The receptor source for this set is an adult in good health.

V is TRBV29-1 and J is TRBJ2-7; 13 nucleotides match TRBD2. The CDR3 extends over 14 amino acids. Germline loops: CDR1 SQVTM, CDR2 ANQGSEA. The V gene end was trimmed by 1 base and the J gene end by 7 bases; junction bases not matched to a gene: 4. This CDR3 reads CSVEVSLAGGEQYF. Here the CDR3 DNA reads TGCAGCGTTGAAGTCTCACTAGCGGGAGGGGAGCAGTACTTC.

V and J are TRBV29-1 and TRBJ1-1, with D uncertain. The CDR3 covers 13 residues. The germline gives CDR1 SQVTM, CDR2 ANQGSEA. Trimming removed 7 bases from V and 1 base from J, with 13 bases in between. CDR3 in amino acids: CSAARTGNTEAFF. CDR3 DNA: TGCAGCGCCGCCAGGACGGGGAACACTGAAGCTTTCTTT.

This rearrangement joins TRBV7-2 to TRBJ2-7, with 10 bases identical to TRBD1. V lost 1 base to trimming and J lost 2 bases; unmatched junction nucleotides: 2. Germline V gene lookup returns CDR1 SGHTA and CDR2 FQGNSA. There are 15 residues in the CDR3. The CDR3 DNA reads TGTGCCAGCAGCTTAGGACAGGGGGCCCCCTACGAGCAGTACTTC. This translates into CASSLGQGAPYEQYF.

This clone showed up just once. V gene TRBV7-2 combines with J gene TRBJ2-5; TRBD1 matches at 7 bases. The trim removed 1 base at V and 11 bases at J, leaving 7 bases unmatched. The germline V gene encodes CDR1 SGHTA and CDR2 FQGNSA. CDR3 size: 13 residues. The DNA for the CDR3 is TGTGCCAGCAGCTTAGGCCCTAGACAGGGTCAGTACTTC. This codes for CASSLGPRQGQYF.

The chain combines TRBV11-3 with TRBJ1-2; D gene uncertain. From germline, CDR1 is SGHNT and CDR2 YENEEA. There are 15 residues in the CDR3. The ends were cut back, 1 base at V and 2 bases at J, with 11 bases in the middle. The CDR3 sequence is CASSLGRSPNYGYTF. CDR3 sequence (DNA): TGTGCCAGCAGCTTAGGTAGATCACCGAACTATGGCTACACCTTC.

V usage is TRBV9 and J usage is TRBJ2-6, with TRBD1 matching over 9 bases. This CDR3 contains 20 residues. With 7 bases clipped from V and 2 bases from J, the junction kept 19 bases outside the gene matches. Germline V gene lookup returns CDR1 SGDLS and CDR2 YYNGEE. CDR3 protein: CASGYPKGAGQGAGANVLTF. In nucleotides, the CDR3 is TGTGCCAGCGGCTACCCGAAGGGTGCGGGACAGGGTGCTGGGGCCAACGTCCTGACTTTC.

V usage is TRBV6-5 and J usage is TRBJ1-6, with D possibly TRBD1 on 5 matching bases. This CDR3 comprises 13 residues. V was pared by 0 bases and J by 10 bases, with 7 bases between. The germline V gene encodes CDR1 MNHEY and CDR2 SVGAGI. The CDR3 DNA follows: TGTGCCAGCAGTTACTCGAGGGGATCACCCCTCCACTTT. Translated: CASSYSRGSPLHF.

In this sample, this clone turned up once. The chain recombines TRBV5-8 with TRBJ1-2; tentatively, D is TRBD1 (5 bases). V was shortened by 0 bases and J by 4 bases, with 10 bases between the two germline ends. CDR1 and CDR2 from the germline V gene are SGHTS and YDEGEE. CDR3 length: 14 amino acids. CDR3 coding DNA: TGTGCCAGCAGCTTGGTTTTGGGGGTCTATGGCTACACCTTC. Protein sequence: CASSLVLGVYGYTF.

This clone appeared once. This chain uses TRBV12-3 or TRBV12-4 with TRBJ2-7; D could derive from TRBD1 or TRBD2 (6 bases each). The CDR3 contains 12 residues. Trimming left V 11 bases short and J 0 bases short, with 11 bases between. The CDR3 coding sequence is TGTGCCGGGGGGCAGAGCTCCTACGAGCAGTACTTC. This gives the protein CAGGQSSYEQYF.

The chain carries TRBV7-2 and TRBJ1-4, with 10 bases fitting TRBD1. CDR1 and CDR2 (germline): SGHTA, FQGNSA. Trimming at V came to 1 base and at J to 7 bases, leaving 3 bases not matched to a gene. The CDR3 is 15 residues long. DNA for the CDR3: TGTGCCAGCAGCTTAGTTCGGGACAGGGGTGAAAAACTGTTTTTT. Protein: CASSLVRDRGEKLFF.

The chain combines TRBV20-1 with TRBJ1-5, with D possibly matching TRBD1 (5 bases). V gave up 3 bases and J gave up 0 bases, with 15 bases separating them. The CDR3 sequence is 16 residues long. The germline V gene has CDR1 DFQATT and CDR2 SNEGSKA (reference sequence). CDR3 sequence reads: CSASGHQTHSNQPQHF. CDR3 bases: TGCAGTGCTAGTGGACACCAGACACATAGCAATCAGCCCCAGCATTTT.